This T cell receptor (beta chain) was sequenced in a study of CD8+CD57+ T cells in acquired aplastic anemia. For the study at large: Quantities of DNA derived from sorted CD4+ and CD8+ cells averaged around 3 ug. Study-level results: Patients and controls turned out to have roughly 30 CD8+ CDR3 sequences in common. Statistical testing detected no significant gap in CD8+ Simpson's diversity between patients and controls.

This clonotype was detected only once. No antigen is known for it. CDR1 and CDR2 from the germline V gene are SQVTM and ANQGSEA. CDR3 length equals 12 residues. V was pared by 6 bases and J by 4 bases, with 12 bases between. Genomic DNA was employed as the template in profiling TCR beta VDJ and CDR3. TCRdb fed the reads into MiXCR, producing one record per CDR3 protein. The profile shows 150,000 to 200,000 distinct CDR3 sequences, less than 50% of them singletons. CD8+CD57+ cell expansion, shown by flow cytometry, had occurred in the patients selected for sequencing. The sequence was collected from a human donor with aplastic anemia. The material sequenced was sorted CD4+, CD8+, or CD8+CD57+ T cells (not recorded which) from PBMCs. The rearrangement uses TRBV29-1 and TRBJ1-1, with D maybe TRBD1 (6 bases). Here the CDR3 DNA reads TGCAGCGTGGACCCAGGGGCCACTGAAGCTTTCTTT. It is translated as CSVDPGATEAFF.